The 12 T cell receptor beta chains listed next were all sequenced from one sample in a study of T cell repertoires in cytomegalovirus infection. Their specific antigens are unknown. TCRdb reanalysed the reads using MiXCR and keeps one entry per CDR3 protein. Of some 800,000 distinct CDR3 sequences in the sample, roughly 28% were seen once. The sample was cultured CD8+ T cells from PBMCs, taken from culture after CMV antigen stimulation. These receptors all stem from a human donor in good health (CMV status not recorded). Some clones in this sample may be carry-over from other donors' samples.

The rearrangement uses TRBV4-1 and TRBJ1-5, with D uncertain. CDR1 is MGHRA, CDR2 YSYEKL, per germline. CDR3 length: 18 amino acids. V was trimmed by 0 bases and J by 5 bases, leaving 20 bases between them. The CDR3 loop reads CASSQDPPPGSYYQPQHF. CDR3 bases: TGCGCCAGCAGCCAAGACCCTCCCCCAGGCTCGTATTATCAGCCCCAGCATTTT.

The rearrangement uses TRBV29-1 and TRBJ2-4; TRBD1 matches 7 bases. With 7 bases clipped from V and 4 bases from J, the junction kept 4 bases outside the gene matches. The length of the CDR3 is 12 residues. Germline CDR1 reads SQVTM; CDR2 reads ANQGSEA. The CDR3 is CSAQTGKNIQYF. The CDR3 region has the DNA TGCAGCGCACAGACAGGGAAAAACATTCAGTACTTC. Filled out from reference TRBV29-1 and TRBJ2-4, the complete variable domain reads SAVISQKPSRDICQRGTSLTIQCQVDSQVTMMFWYRQQPGQSLTLIATANQGSEATYESGFVIDKFPISRPNLTFSTLTVSNMSPEDSSIYLCSAQTGKNIQYFGAGTRLSVL.

CDR3 sequence: CASSRQLAYNEQFF. CDR3 nucleotide sequence: TGTGCCAGCAGCCGACAGTTAGCCTACAATGAGCAGTTCTTC. This chain links TRBV11-2 with TRBJ2-1; D is perhaps TRBD1 (5 bases). This CDR3 contains 14 residues. The V end lost 5 bases, the J end lost 2 bases, and 10 bases lay between the germline ends. The germline gives CDR1 SGHAT, CDR2 FQNNGV. Combining the CDR3 with reference TRBV11-2 and TRBJ2-1 gives the whole variable domain EAGVAQSPRYKIIEKRQSVAFWCNPISGHATLYWYQQILGQGPKLLIQFQNNGVVDDSQLPKDRFSAERLKGVDSTLKIQPAKLEDSAVYLCASSRQLAYNEQFFGPGTRLTVL.

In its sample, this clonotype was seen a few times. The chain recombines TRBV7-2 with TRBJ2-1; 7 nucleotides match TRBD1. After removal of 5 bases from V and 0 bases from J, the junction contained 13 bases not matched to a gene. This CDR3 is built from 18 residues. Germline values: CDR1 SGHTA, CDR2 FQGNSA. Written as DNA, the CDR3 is TGTGCCAGCAGCCCTGGGACAGCCGCTCCCAGCTCCTACAATGAGCAGTTCTTC. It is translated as CASSPGTAAPSSYNEQFF.

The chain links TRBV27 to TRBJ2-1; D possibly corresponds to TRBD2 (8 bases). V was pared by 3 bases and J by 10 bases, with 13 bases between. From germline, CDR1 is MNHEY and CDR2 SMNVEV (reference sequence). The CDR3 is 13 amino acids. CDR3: CASSFGRGREQFF. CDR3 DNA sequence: TGTGCCAGCAGTTTCGGGAGGGGGCGGGAGCAGTTCTTC.

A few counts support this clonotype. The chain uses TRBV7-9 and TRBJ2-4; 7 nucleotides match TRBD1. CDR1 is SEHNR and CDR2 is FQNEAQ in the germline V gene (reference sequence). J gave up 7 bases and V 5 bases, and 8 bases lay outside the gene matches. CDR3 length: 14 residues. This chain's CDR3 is CASSPPLGQNIQYF. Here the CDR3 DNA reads TGTGCCAGCAGCCCCCCTTTGGGACAGAACATTCAGTACTTC.

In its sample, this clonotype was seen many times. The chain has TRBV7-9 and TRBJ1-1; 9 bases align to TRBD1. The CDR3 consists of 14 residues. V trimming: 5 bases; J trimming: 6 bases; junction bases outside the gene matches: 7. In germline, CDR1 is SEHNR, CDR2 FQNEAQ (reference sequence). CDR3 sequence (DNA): TGTGCCAGCAGCACCAGACAGGGGGAGCCTGAAGCTTTCTTT. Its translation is CASSTRQGEPEAFF.

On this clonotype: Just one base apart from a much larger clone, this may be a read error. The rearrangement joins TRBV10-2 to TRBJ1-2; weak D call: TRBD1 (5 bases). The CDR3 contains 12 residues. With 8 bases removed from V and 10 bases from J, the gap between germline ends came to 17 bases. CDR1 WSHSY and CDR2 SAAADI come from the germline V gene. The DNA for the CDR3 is TGCGCCAGCGGCGGGACTTATCGAGACTACACCTTC. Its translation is CASGGTYRDYTF.

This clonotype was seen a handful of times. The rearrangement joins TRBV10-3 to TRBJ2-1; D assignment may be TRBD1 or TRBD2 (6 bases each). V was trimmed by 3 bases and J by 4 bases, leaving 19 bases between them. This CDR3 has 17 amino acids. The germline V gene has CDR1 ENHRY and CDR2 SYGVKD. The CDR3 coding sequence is TGTGCCATCAGTGAAGGTCGAGGGGGGAACCCATACAATGAGCAGTTCTTC. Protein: CAISEGRGGNPYNEQFF.

CDR3 residues: CATNRGRTYEQYV. The CDR3 coding sequence is TGTGCCACCAACAGGGGTAGAACCTACGAGCAGTACGTC. The chain employs TRBV24-1 and TRBJ2-7; 7 nucleotides line up with TRBD1. This CDR3 is 13 amino acids long. The germline gives CDR1 KGHDR, CDR2 SFDVKD. V was pared by 8 bases and J by 2 bases, with 5 bases of the junction left unmatched.

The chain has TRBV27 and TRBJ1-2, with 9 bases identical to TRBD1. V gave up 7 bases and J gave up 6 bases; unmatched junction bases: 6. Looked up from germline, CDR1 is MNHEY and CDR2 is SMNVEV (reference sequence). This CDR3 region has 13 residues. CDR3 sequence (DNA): TGTGCCAGCATCCCCCGGGACAGGGATGGCTACACCTTC. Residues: CASIPRDRDGYTF.

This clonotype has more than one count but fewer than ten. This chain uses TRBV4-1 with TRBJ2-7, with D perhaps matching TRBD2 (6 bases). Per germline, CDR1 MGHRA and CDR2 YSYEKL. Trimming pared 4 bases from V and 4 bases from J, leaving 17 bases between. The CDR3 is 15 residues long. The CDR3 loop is CASSPQGGFGYEQYF. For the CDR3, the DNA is TGCGCCAGCAGCCCCCAAGGAGGGTTCGGTTACGAGCAGTACTTC.